A single sample gave rise to the 28 T cell receptor beta chains below, sequenced in a study of T cell clonality in common variable immunodeficiency. Sequencing used immunoSEQ multiplex PCR; TCRdb keeps in-frame clones, though not all of them. The sample was found to contain 51,000 or so clones, and every one recurs. The source material was peripheral blood mononuclear cells. These receptors came from a person aged 18 to 70 in good health.

As for this clone: The read ends 3 residues early relative to the CDR3; the germline J gene fills the gap. The V gene is TRBV7-9, the J gene TRBJ1-4; TRBD1 matches at 11 bases. Germline V lookup: CDR1 SEHNR, CDR2 FQNEAQ (reference sequence). After removal of 5 bases from V and 5 bases from J, the junction contained 4 bases not matched to a gene. The CDR3 consists of 15 residues. The CDR3 reads CASSPGTGGNEKLFF. CDR3 bases read: TGTGCCAGCAGCCCCGGGACAGGGGGAAATGAAAAA.

Ten or more counts support this clone. The CDR3 end lies 3 residues beyond the end of the read and is filled in from the germline J gene. The chain is built from TRBV2 and TRBJ2-5; tentative D call: TRBD2 (6 bases). The CDR3 extends over 12 amino acids. The germline gives CDR1 SNHLY, CDR2 FYNNEI. V shed 8 bases and J shed 2 bases, with 9 bases lying between them. The CDR3 region is CASRLGQETQYF. Partial CDR3 DNA: TGTGCCAGCCGACTAGGTCAAGAGACC.

This clone was observed at least ten times. The CDR3 end lies 3 residues beyond the end of the read and is filled in from the germline J gene. The chain uses TRBV4-1 and TRBJ1-3; possibly TRBD1 for D (5 bases). V was clipped by 4 bases and J by 3 bases, with 13 bases between them. The CDR3 is 15 residues long. Per the germline V gene, CDR1 is MGHRA and CDR2 is YSYEKL. The CDR3 bases that were read are TGCGCCAGCAGCCCCTTAGGGGTAGGTGGAAACACC. Translation: CASSPLGVGGNT. The whole CDR3 region reads CASSPLGVGGNTIYF.

As concerns this clone: The read falls 3 residues short of the CDR3 end, and the missing part is taken from the germline J gene. The genes are TRBV7-6 and TRBJ2-1; the match to TRBD2 covers 8 bases. Germline V gene lookup returns CDR1 SGHVS and CDR2 FNYEAQ. The CDR3 runs to 17 residues. The junction had 10 bases not matched to a gene; V was cut back by 5 bases and J by 1 base. CDR3 protein: CASSTPGGPKSYNEQFF. The DNA read from the CDR3 is TGTGCCAGCAGCACGCCGGGGGGGCCTAAGTCCTACAATGAG.

Many counts were recorded for this clone. The read gets to within 3 residues of the CDR3 end, and the germline J gene fills in the rest. The chain links TRBV19 to TRBJ2-6; D is perhaps TRBD1 (5 bases). Trimming took off 4 bases at V and 4 bases at J, with 11 bases between the two ends. The length of the CDR3 is 15 residues. Germline values: CDR1 LNHDA, CDR2 SQIVND (reference sequence). The CDR3 sequence: CASSKFGAGANVLTF. Incomplete CDR3 DNA: TGTGCCAGTAGTAAATTTGGGGCCGGGGCCAACGTC.

This clone has ten or more counts. With the read ending 3 residues before the CDR3 end, the germline J gene is used to fill in that end. The chain is built from TRBV7-2 and TRBJ1-5, with D tentatively TRBD1 (5 bases). The V gene lost 3 bases and the J gene lost 6 bases, with 9 bases spanning the gap. The CDR3 extends over 13 amino acids. Germline V gene lookup returns CDR1 SGHTA and CDR2 FQGNSA. CDR3 sequence: CASSFEGFQPQHF. The DNA read from the CDR3 is TGTGCCAGCAGCTTCGAGGGGTTTCAGCCC.

This clone has a handful of counts. The read stops 3 residues short of the end of the CDR3; the missing end is completed from the germline J gene. This chain uses TRBV7-3 with TRBJ1-1, with unresolved D. Germline lookup yields CDR1 SGHTA and CDR2 FQGTGA. With 5 bases removed from V and 5 bases from J, the gap between germline ends came to 12 bases. The CDR3 totals 13 residues. The CDR3 loop reads CASSPGQNTEAFF. Partial CDR3 DNA: TGTGCCAGCAGCCCCGGTCAAAATACTGAA.

As regards this clone: The CDR3 end is not reached by the read, which stops 3 residues before it; the germline J gene fills it in. The rearrangement uses TRBV19 and TRBJ1-1; 7 bases agree with TRBD1. Looked up from germline, CDR1 is LNHDA and CDR2 is SQIVND (reference sequence). V dropped 1 base and J dropped 2; count of bases not matched to a gene: 4. The CDR3 has 15 residues. The sequenced CDR3 bases are TGTGCCAGTAGTATAGCTGGGACAGCCAACACTGAA. This sequence encodes CASSIAGTANTE. The full CDR3 protein reads CASSIAGTANTEAFF.

In its sample, this clone was seen many times. Sequencing ends 3 residues short of the CDR3 end; the germline J gene provides the rest. The gene calls are TRBV6-1 and TRBJ2-2; D perhaps matches TRBD2 (5 bases). The V gene's germline CDR1 is MNHNS and CDR2 SASEGT. The V and J ends lost 4 bases and 4 bases respectively, with 10 bases between them. The length of the CDR3 is 14 residues. The sequenced part of the CDR3 DNA is TGTGCCAGCAGTGTAAGCGGTCCCACCGGGGAG. Translating gives CASSVSGPTGE. The full CDR3 protein reads CASSVSGPTGELFF.

The table lists this clone with many counts. The CDR3 end lies 3 residues beyond the end of the read and is filled in from the germline J gene. The chain carries TRBV7-3 and TRBJ2-7, with 7 positions matching TRBD1. Trimming removed 0 bases from V and 6 bases from J; junction bases left unmatched: 2. The CDR3 spans 13 residues. Germline V gene data show CDR1 as SGHTA and CDR2 as FQGTGA. The sequenced part of the CDR3 DNA is TGTGCCAGCAGCTTAACGAGACAGGGCGAG. This sequence encodes CASSLTRQGE. The complete CDR3 reads CASSLTRQGEQYF.

In its sample, this clone was seen many times. Read sequence stops 3 residues before the CDR3 end, and the germline J gene provides the missing end. The V gene is TRBV5-1, the J gene TRBJ2-5, with 9 bases fitting TRBD1. This CDR3 is built from 14 residues. From germline, CDR1 is SGHRS and CDR2 YFSETQ. V dropped 4 bases and J dropped 5; count of bases not matched to a gene: 6. CDR3 DNA (partial): TGCGCCAGCAGCCCGCTAACAGGGGGCGAGACC. Its protein product is CASSPLTGGET. The whole CDR3 protein reads CASSPLTGGETQYF.

Only a few counts were recorded for this clone. The read comes to an end 3 residues before the CDR3 does, leaving the germline J gene to fill in the end. The chain combines TRBV10-2 with TRBJ2-5; D perhaps matches TRBD1 (6 bases). This CDR3 has 14 residues. The V gene lost 6 bases and the J gene lost 5 bases, with 16 bases spanning the gap. CDR1 is WSHSY and CDR2 is SAAADI in the germline V gene. The DNA read from the CDR3 is TGCGCCAGCAGGACAACAGGGCTGGGGGAGACC. It is translated as CASRTTGLGET. Given in full, the CDR3 is CASRTTGLGETQYF.

The table lists this clone with many counts. The read halts 3 residues ahead of the CDR3 end, with the missing end drawn from the germline J gene. This chain joins TRBV18 and TRBJ1-6, with 11 nucleotides matching TRBD1. The junction had 7 bases not matched to a gene; V was cut back by 3 bases and J by 12 bases. Germline V gives CDR1 KGHSH, CDR2 LQKENI. The CDR3 runs 15 residues. The CDR3 bases that were read are TGTGCCAGCTCACCCCAGGGACAGGGGGAAGAACCC. Its protein is CASSPQGQGEEP. The whole CDR3 sequence is CASSPQGQGEEPLHF.

This clone was seen repeatedly, ten times or more. The read falls 3 residues short of the CDR3 end, and the missing part is taken from the germline J gene. The chain employs TRBV30 and TRBJ1-1; tentatively, D is TRBD1 (6 bases). V dropped 3 bases and J dropped 1 base, with 15 bases sitting between them. The CDR3 runs 15 residues. Per the germline V gene, CDR1 is GTSNPN and CDR2 is SVGIG (reference sequence). Partial CDR3 DNA: TGTGCCTGGAGAGCATGGAGGACAGCGAACACTGAA. Protein: CAWRAWRTANTE. The complete CDR3 protein is CAWRAWRTANTEAFF.

This clone was seen repeatedly, ten times or more. The CDR3: CASSPSGSNNEQFF. The sequenced CDR3 bases are TGTGCCAGCTCACCTAGCGGATCAAACAATGAG. The chain joins TRBV18 to TRBJ2-1; a possible D gene is TRBD2 (6 bases). From the germline J gene comes the end of the CDR3, since the read stops 3 residues before it. V gave up 3 bases and J gave up 5 bases, with 11 bases separating them. Germline CDR1 is KGHSH and CDR2 is LQKENI. This CDR3 has 14 residues.

In this sample, this clone turned up many times. The missing CDR3 end, 3 residues past where the read stops, is filled in from the germline J gene. The chain uses TRBV6-1 and TRBJ1-2; 11 bases are a match to TRBD1. In germline, CDR1 is MNHNS, CDR2 SASEGT. This CDR3 has 13 amino acids. The covered CDR3 bases are TGTGCCAGCAGTGCCGGACAGGGGGCTAGC. Residues: CASSAGQGAS. The CDR3, in full, reads CASSAGQGASYTF.

Only a few counts were recorded for this clone. The CDR3 goes on 3 residues after the read ends, and that part is filled in from the germline J gene. The J gene is TRBJ1-1, the V gene TRBV7-9; no clear D. This CDR3 has 14 amino acids. V lost 5 bases to trimming and J lost 2 bases, with 12 bases between them. Germline V gene lookup returns CDR1 SEHNR and CDR2 FQNEAQ (reference sequence). The CDR3 bases that were read are TGTGCCAGCAGCCTCCGGGGTGAAAACACTGAA. This gives the protein CASSLRGENTE. The full-length CDR3 reads as CASSLRGENTEAFF.

This clone has at least ten counts. Read sequence stops 3 residues before the CDR3 end, and the germline J gene provides the missing end. The J gene is TRBJ1-5, the V gene TRBV7-6, with TRBD1 as a possible D gene (5 bases). CDR1 is SGHVS and CDR2 is FNYEAQ in the germline V gene. V was clipped by 5 bases and J by 7 bases, with 12 bases between them. The CDR3 length is 13 residues. This chain's CDR3 is CASSPREGQPQHF. The CDR3 bases that were read are TGTGCCAGCAGCCCAAGGGAGGGGCAGCCC. The full variable domain, its missing parts supplied by reference TRBV7-6 and TRBJ1-5, is GAGVSQSPRYKVTKRGQDVALRCDPISGHVSLYWYRQALGQGPEFLTYFNYEAQQDKSGLPNDRFSAERPEGSISTLTIQRTEQRDSAMYRCASSPREGQPQHFGDGTRLSIL.

This clone was detected ten times or more. The read halts 3 residues ahead of the CDR3 end, with the missing end drawn from the germline J gene. V and J are TRBV19 and TRBJ1-1; TRBD1 matches at 8 bases. CDR1 and CDR2 from the germline V gene are LNHDA and SQIVND (reference sequence). The CDR3 runs 15 residues. V dropped 6 bases and J dropped 1; count of bases not matched to a gene: 7. The CDR3 DNA, read in part, is TGTGCCAGTAGGACCTCAGGGGGCGCGAACACTGAA. It is translated as CASRTSGGANTE. The whole CDR3 reads CASRTSGGANTEAFF. Filled out from reference TRBV19 and TRBJ1-1, the complete variable domain reads DGGITQSPKYLFRKEGQNVTLSCEQNLNHDAMYWYRQDPGQGLRLIYYSQIVNDFQKGDIAEGYSVSREKKESFPLTVTSAQKNPTAFYLCASRTSGGANTEAFFGQGTRLTVV.

A word on this clone: The CDR3 end lies 3 residues beyond the end of the read and is filled in from the germline J gene. The genes are TRBV18 and TRBJ2-7, with D possibly matching TRBD1 (6 bases). The CDR3 has 15 amino acids. The V gene lost 0 bases and the J gene lost 6 bases, with 15 bases spanning the gap. CDR1 and CDR2 (germline): KGHSH, LQKENI. The CDR3 DNA, read in part, is TGTGCCAGCTCACCACCGAGTACAGGGTCGGGCGAG. It specifies CASSPPSTGSGE. The full CDR3 is CASSPPSTGSGEQYF.

This clone was observed a handful of times. The read ends 3 residues early relative to the CDR3; the germline J gene fills the gap. V gene TRBV19 combines with J gene TRBJ1-5, with a possible D match to TRBD1 (5 bases). CDR3 length: 14 amino acids. Germline CDR1 and CDR2: LNHDA and SQIVND (reference sequence). The ends were cut back, 4 bases at V and 1 base at J, with 8 bases in the middle. The CDR3 sequence: CASSTGRSNQPQHF. The covered CDR3 bases are TGTGCCAGTAGTACAGGGCGCAGCAATCAGCCC.

For this clone: The CDR3 extends 3 residues past the end of the read, so its final part is completed from the germline J gene. The chain couples TRBV19 to TRBJ2-1; TRBD2 matches at 11 bases. The CDR3 spans 15 residues. In germline, CDR1 is LNHDA, CDR2 SQIVND (reference sequence). V trimming: 5 bases; J trimming: 9 bases; junction bases outside the gene matches: 9. Incomplete CDR3 DNA: TGTGCCAGTAGTGGAACTAGCGGGAGTTCTGGTGAG. Encoded protein: CASSGTSGSSGE. The whole CDR3 region reads CASSGTSGSSGEQFF.

This clone showed up many times. Coverage ceases 3 residues before the CDR3 finishes, and the germline J gene fills in the end. This CDR3 is also generated by other DNA sequences in the sample. V is TRBV5-1 and J is TRBJ1-4, with TRBD1 matching 9 bases. In germline, CDR1 is SGHRS, CDR2 YFSETQ. This CDR3 region has 14 residues. V was clipped by 3 bases and J by 6 bases; unmatched bases: 3. Partial CDR3 DNA: TGCGCCAGCAGCTCACAGGGGGCCTATGAAAAA. This sequence encodes CASSSQGAYEK. The entire CDR3 is CASSSQGAYEKLFF.

This clone appeared many times. The read falls 3 residues short of the CDR3 end, and the missing part is taken from the germline J gene. V usage is TRBV6-2 or TRBV6-3 and J usage is TRBJ2-2; TRBD2 matches at 9 bases. Trimming at V came to 7 bases and at J to 2 bases, leaving 5 bases not matched to a gene. From germline, CDR1 is MNHEY and CDR2 SVGEGT. The CDR3 consists of 15 residues. The sequenced CDR3 bases are TGTGCCAGCACCCGACTAGCGGACAACACCGGGGAG. This codes for CASTRLADNTGE. The entire CDR3 sequence reads CASTRLADNTGELFF.

This clone was picked up many times. The sequenced fragment ends 3 residues before the CDR3 boundary, so the rest is inferred from the germline J gene. The chain employs TRBV28 and TRBJ2-7; D may be TRBD1 (5 bases). CDR1 is MDHEN and CDR2 is SYDVKM in the germline V gene. The CDR3 spans 14 residues. V lost 5 bases, J lost 3 bases, and 14 bases lay in between. CDR3 DNA, as far as it was read: TGTGCCAGCAGTACCCAAGACAGAAGCTACGAG. Translating gives CASSTQDRSYE. The full CDR3 is CASSTQDRSYEQYF. Looking up the rest from reference TRBV28 and TRBJ2-7 gives the full variable domain: DVKVTQSSRYLVKRTGEKVFLECVQDMDHENMFWYRQDPGLGLRLIYFSYDVKMKEKGDIPEGYSVSREKKERFSLILESASTNQTSMYLCASSTQDRSYEQYFGPGTRLTVT.

This clone was counted ten times or more. The CDR3 goes on 3 residues after the read ends, and that part is filled in from the germline J gene. The chain employs TRBV30 and TRBJ2-7; D gene ambiguous. Trimming cost V 0 bases and J 6 bases, with 6 bases left between them. The CDR3 contains 11 residues. CDR1 is GTSNPN, CDR2 SVGIG, per germline (reference sequence). The sequenced CDR3 bases are TGTGCCTGGAGTGTATCATCCGAG. This codes for CAWSVSSE. The whole CDR3 sequence reads CAWSVSSEQYF.

There are a few counts of this clone. With the read ending 3 residues before the CDR3 end, the germline J gene is used to fill in that end. The chain recombines TRBV18 with TRBJ1-3, with no clear D. CDR3 length: 15 amino acids. V was shortened by 0 bases and J by 0 bases, with 6 bases between the two germline ends. Germline V lookup: CDR1 KGHSH, CDR2 LQKENI. The CDR3 loop is CASSPPGFSGNTIYF. CDR3 DNA, as far as it was read: TGTGCCAGCTCACCACCGGGCTTCTCTGGAAACACC.

This clone was detected only a few times. The CDR3 end lies 3 residues beyond the end of the read and is filled in from the germline J gene. This chain joins TRBV7-9 and TRBJ1-2; 8 bases align to TRBD1. CDR3 length: 14 residues. V was clipped by 4 bases and J by 3 bases; unmatched bases: 4. CDR1 and CDR2 from the germline V gene are SEHNR and FQNEAQ (reference sequence). The DNA read from the CDR3 is TGTGCCAGCAGCTCGGGACAGGTCGACTATGGC. Protein sequence: CASSSGQVDYG. The full CDR3 protein reads CASSSGQVDYGYTF.